The next 18 T cell receptor beta chains were all read from a single sample in a study of T cell repertoires in cytomegalovirus infection. TCRdb analysed the reads with MiXCR anew, one entry per CDR3 protein. There are 200,000 to 300,000 distinct CDR3 sequences in the sample; roughly 10% occur only once, and approximately 15% lies in the top ten. The sample comprised PBMCs. The receptors here all came from a human donor in good health (CMV status not recorded). Some clones in this sample may be carry-over from other donors' samples.

The rearrangement joins TRBV7-9 to TRBJ1-2; D is unresolved. The germline V gene encodes CDR1 SEHNR and CDR2 FQNEAQ (reference sequence). V was pared by 2 bases and J by 4 bases, with 14 bases between. This CDR3 has 15 amino acids. CDR3 in DNA: TGTGCCAGCAGCTTATCGGGAAAGTGGGCCTATGGCTACACCTTC. Translating it yields CASSLSGKWAYGYTF.

The rearrangement joins TRBV7-9 to TRBJ1-2; 7 positions agree with TRBD1. Germline assignment: CDR1 SEHNR and CDR2 FQNEAQ (reference sequence). This CDR3 has 13 residues. The ends lost 7 bases at V and 6 bases at J; junction bases unmatched: 8. CDR3 in amino acids: CASTLGTGDGYTF. In DNA form, the CDR3 reads TGTGCCAGCACCCTTGGAACAGGGGATGGCTACACCTTC.

The V call is TRBV6-2 or TRBV6-3, the J call TRBJ1-5; the D is unclear. Trimming took 6 bases from V and 3 from J, leaving 12 bases between them. The CDR3 has 14 amino acids. Germline-derived CDR1 and CDR2 are MNHEY and SVGEGT. In nucleotides, the CDR3 is TGTGCCAGCAGCGGAATCGGACCCAATCAGCCCCAGCATTTT. It yields the protein CASSGIGPNQPQHF.

This clonotype has ten or more counts. V and J are TRBV7-3 and TRBJ1-1, with unresolved D. The CDR3 length is 13 residues. Deletions cut 5 bases from V and 0 bases from J, with 7 bases between. Germline values: CDR1 SGHTA, CDR2 FQGTGA. The CDR3 loop is CASSRVMNTEAFF. The DNA of the CDR3 is TGTGCCAGCAGCCGAGTGATGAACACTGAAGCTTTCTTT. Filled out from reference TRBV7-3 and TRBJ1-1, the complete variable domain reads GAGVSQTPSNKVTEKGKYVELRCDPISGHTALYWYRQSLGQGPEFLIYFQGTGAADDSGLPNDRFFAVRPEGSVSTLKIQRTERGDSAVYLCASSRVMNTEAFFGQGTRLTVV.

This clonotype was seen at least ten times. V is TRBV7-2 and J is TRBJ2-7; 11 bases align to TRBD1. After removal of 0 bases from V and 3 bases from J, the junction contained 4 bases not matched to a gene. CDR1 is SGHTA, CDR2 FQGNSA, per germline. The CDR3 spans 16 residues. CDR3: CASSLALGTGGYEQYF. As DNA, the CDR3 is TGTGCCAGCAGCTTAGCGCTAGGGACAGGGGGCTACGAGCAGTACTTC.

V and J are TRBV20-1 and TRBJ2-3, with D possibly TRBD2 on 6 matching bases. CDR3 length: 15 residues. The germline CDR1 and CDR2 sequences are DFQATT and SNEGSKA (reference sequence). V lost 3 bases and J lost 3, with 16 bases in between. For the CDR3, the DNA is TGCAGTGCTAGCGGGACCTTGGAGGGAACAGATACGCAGTATTTT. Translation gives CSASGTLEGTDTQYF.

This clonotype was detected ten times or more. This chain uses TRBV4-1 with TRBJ2-7, with a possible D match to TRBD1 (5 bases). The CDR3 has 16 residues. Germline-derived CDR1 and CDR2 are MGHRA and YSYEKL. Trimming took 1 base from V and 3 from J, leaving 16 bases between them. CDR3 nucleotides: TGCGCCAGCAGCCAAGGCGTCAGGGTCGATCTCTACGAGCAGTACTTC. Translation gives CASSQGVRVDLYEQYF.

Turning to this clonotype: A much larger clone sits a single nucleotide away, making a read error possible. This chain connects TRBV12-3 or TRBV12-4 to TRBJ2-3, with D tentatively TRBD2 (6 bases). This CDR3 has 13 residues. With 0 bases removed from V and 8 bases from J, the gap between germline ends came to 9 bases. This CDR3 is CASSLAPSVTQYF. In DNA, the CDR3 is TGTGCCAGCAGTTTAGCCCCTAGCGTTACGCAGTATTTT.

The sample holds many counts of this clonotype. The gene calls are TRBV5-4 and TRBJ2-1; 8 bases map to TRBD1. Per germline, CDR1 SGHNT and CDR2 YYREEE (reference sequence). The V gene end was trimmed by 4 bases and the J gene end by 2 bases; junction bases not matched to a gene: 11. The CDR3 loop spans 17 amino acids. The CDR3 protein is CASSQTGAKSPYNEQFF. The CDR3, as DNA: TGTGCCAGCAGCCAGACAGGGGCCAAGTCCCCCTACAATGAGCAGTTCTTC.

This clonotype was detected a few times. The chain is built from TRBV20-1 and TRBJ2-4, with TRBD2 matching over 8 bases. Germline CDR1 is DFQATT and CDR2 is SNEGSKA (reference sequence). J was trimmed by 0 bases and V by 2 bases; bases with no gene match: 21. The CDR3 loop spans 21 amino acids. The CDR3 region has the DNA TGCAGTGCTAGACCCCTTCGGGAGCGGGGGTGGGGGTGGTTAGCCAAAAACATTCAGTACTTC. Translation gives CSARPLRERGWGWLAKNIQYF.

The rearrangement uses TRBV4-3 and TRBJ2-2, with D tentatively TRBD2 (6 bases). This CDR3 has 15 amino acids. Trimming left V 3 bases short and J 5 bases short, with 13 bases between. Germline V gene lookup returns CDR1 LGHNA and CDR2 YSLEER. The CDR3 loop is CASSQAGMGTGELFF. The CDR3 nucleotides are TGCGCCAGCAGCCAGGCGGGGATGGGAACCGGGGAGCTGTTTTTT.

The table lists this clonotype with a few counts. The V gene is TRBV7-9, the J gene TRBJ1-1; the D is unclear. Per germline, CDR1 SEHNR and CDR2 FQNEAQ (reference sequence). The CDR3 has 14 amino acids. The V and J ends lost 4 bases and 2 bases respectively, with 11 bases between them. The CDR3 loop reads CASSWETGNTEAFF. The CDR3 DNA reads TGTGCCAGCAGCTGGGAGACGGGAAACACTGAAGCTTTCTTT.

This clonotype was detected ten times or more. The rearrangement links TRBV28 to TRBJ2-3; D is undetermined. The CDR3 covers 15 residues. Germline V CDR1 and CDR2: MDHEN, SYDVKM. V lost 2 bases, J lost 0 bases, and 9 bases lay in between. CDR3 nucleotide sequence: TGTGCCAGCAGTTTAATCACCGGTAGCACAGATACGCAGTATTTT. Amino acid sequence: CASSLITGSTDTQYF.

The chain employs TRBV20-1 and TRBJ2-2; D tentatively reads TRBD1 or TRBD2 (6 bases each). This CDR3 is 14 amino acids long. Trimming took off 5 bases at V and 4 bases at J, with 14 bases between the two ends. Germline CDR1 reads DFQATT; CDR2 reads SNEGSKA (reference sequence). The CDR3 sequence: CSAQGGWATGELFF. CDR3 DNA: TGCAGTGCTCAAGGGGGGTGGGCCACCGGGGAGCTGTTTTTT.

This clonotype was detected many times. This rearrangement joins TRBV20-1 to TRBJ1-5; 9 bases agree with TRBD1. V dropped 6 bases and J dropped 4; count of bases not matched to a gene: 16. Germline values: CDR1 DFQATT, CDR2 SNEGSKA (reference sequence). CDR3 length: 17 residues. The CDR3 nucleotides read TGCAGTGCCCGGGGACAGGGCCGTAGCGTTGGGAATCAGCCCCAGCATTTT. Amino acids: CSARGQGRSVGNQPQHF.

This clonotype appeared many times. The chain employs TRBV7-2 and TRBJ2-3; tentative D call: TRBD2 (6 bases). This CDR3 comprises 18 residues. V was clipped by 4 bases and J by 2 bases, with 22 bases between them. CDR1 is SGHTA, CDR2 FQGNSA, per germline. The chain's CDR3 is CASSSTPRLDGSTDTQYF. For the CDR3, the DNA is TGTGCCAGCAGCTCTACCCCGAGACTAGATGGGTCCACAGATACGCAGTATTTT. The full variable domain, with the rest looked up from reference TRBV7-2 and TRBJ2-3, is GAGVSQSPSNKVTEKGKDVELRCDPISGHTALYWYRQSLGQGLEFLIYFQGNSAPDKSGLPSDRFSAERTGGSVSTLTIQRTQQEDSAVYLCASSSTPRLDGSTDTQYFGPGTRLTVL.

This clonotype was seen a handful of times. V usage is TRBV5-4 and J usage is TRBJ2-7; 8 bases fit TRBD2. CDR1 and CDR2 (germline): SGHNT, YYREEE (reference sequence). V was pared by 4 bases and J by 6 bases, with 12 bases of the junction left unmatched. The CDR3 loop spans 15 amino acids. The CDR3 bases are TGTGCCAGCAGCCCGACGCAAGCGGGAGATAGCGAGCAGTACTTC. This encodes CASSPTQAGDSEQYF.

Points on this clonotype: A read error is possible here, since a much larger clone lies one base away. This chain links TRBV7-3 with TRBJ2-1; D may be TRBD2 (5 bases). This CDR3 region has 16 residues. Germline V gene data show CDR1 as SGHTA and CDR2 as FQGTGA. The CDR3 here is CANSPRSGMLNNEQFF. CDR3 sequence (DNA): TGTGCCAACAGCCCTCGGTCCGGGATGCTCAACAATGAGCAGTTCTTC.